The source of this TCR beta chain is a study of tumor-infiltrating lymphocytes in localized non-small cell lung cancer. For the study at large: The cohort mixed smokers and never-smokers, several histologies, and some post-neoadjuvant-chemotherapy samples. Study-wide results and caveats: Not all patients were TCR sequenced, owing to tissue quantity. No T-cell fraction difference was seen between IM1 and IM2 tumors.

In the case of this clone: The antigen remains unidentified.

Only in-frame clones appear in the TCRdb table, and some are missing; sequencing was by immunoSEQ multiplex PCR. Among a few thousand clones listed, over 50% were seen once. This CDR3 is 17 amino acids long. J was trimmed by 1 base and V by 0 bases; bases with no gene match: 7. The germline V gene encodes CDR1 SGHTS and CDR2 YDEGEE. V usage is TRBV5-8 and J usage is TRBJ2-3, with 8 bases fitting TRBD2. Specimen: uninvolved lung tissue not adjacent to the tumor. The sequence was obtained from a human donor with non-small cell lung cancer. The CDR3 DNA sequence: TGTGCCAGCAGCTTGGGAACGGGAGGGCCGGGCACAGATACGCAGTATTTT. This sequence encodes CASSLGTGGPGTDTQYF.